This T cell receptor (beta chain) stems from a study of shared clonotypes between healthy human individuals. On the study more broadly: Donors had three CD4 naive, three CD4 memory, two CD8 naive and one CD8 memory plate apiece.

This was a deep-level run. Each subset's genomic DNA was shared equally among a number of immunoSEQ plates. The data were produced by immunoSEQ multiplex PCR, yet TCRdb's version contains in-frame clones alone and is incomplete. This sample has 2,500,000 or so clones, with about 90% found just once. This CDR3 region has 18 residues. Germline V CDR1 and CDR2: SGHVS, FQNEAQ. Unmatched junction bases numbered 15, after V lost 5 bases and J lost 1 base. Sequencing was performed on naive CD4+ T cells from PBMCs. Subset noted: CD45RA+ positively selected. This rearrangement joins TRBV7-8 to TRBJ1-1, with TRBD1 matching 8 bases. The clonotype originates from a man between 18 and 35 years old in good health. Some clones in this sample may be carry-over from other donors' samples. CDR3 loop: CASSLLRTGPSGNTEAFF. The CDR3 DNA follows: TGTGCCAGCAGCCTACTGCGGACAGGGCCGAGCGGGAACACTGAAGCTTTCTTT.